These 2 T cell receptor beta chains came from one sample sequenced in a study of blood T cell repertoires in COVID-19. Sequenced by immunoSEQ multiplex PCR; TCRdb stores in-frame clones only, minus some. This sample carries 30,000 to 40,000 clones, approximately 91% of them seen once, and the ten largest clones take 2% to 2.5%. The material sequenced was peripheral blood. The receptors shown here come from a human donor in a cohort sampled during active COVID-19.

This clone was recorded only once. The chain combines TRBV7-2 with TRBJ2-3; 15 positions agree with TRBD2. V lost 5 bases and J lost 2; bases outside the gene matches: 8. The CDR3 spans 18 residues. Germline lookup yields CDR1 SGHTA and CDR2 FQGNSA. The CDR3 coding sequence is TGTGCCAGCAGCCGGACTAGCGGGGGGGCCCGAGACACAGATACGCAGTATTTT. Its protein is CASSRTSGGARDTDTQYF. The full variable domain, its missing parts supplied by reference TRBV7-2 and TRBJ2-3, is GAGVSQSPSNKVTEKGKDVELRCDPISGHTALYWYRQSLGQGLEFLIYFQGNSAPDKSGLPSDRFSAERTGGSVSTLTIQRTQQEDSAVYLCASSRTSGGARDTDTQYFGPGTRLTVL.

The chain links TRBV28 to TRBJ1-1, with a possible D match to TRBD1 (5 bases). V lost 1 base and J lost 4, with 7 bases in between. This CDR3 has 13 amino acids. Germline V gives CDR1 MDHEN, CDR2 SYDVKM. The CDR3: CASSLSGGTEAFF. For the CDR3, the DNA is TGTGCCAGCAGTTTATCGGGGGGCACTGAAGCTTTCTTT.